Listed here is a single TCR beta chain. Antigen unknown. The TCR beta cDNA libraries carried unique molecular identifiers. Via MiXCR, TCRdb re-called the PCR reads, giving one row per CDR3 protein. The sample yields over 700,000 distinct CDR3 sequences, 25% to 30% seen once. These data originate in a study of post-analysis software for immune sequencing data. Findings and caveats of the study: When patients were compared with controls, about 5 TRBV segments were more frequent, TRBV5-6, TRBV5-1 and TRBV20-1 among them. Controls significantly exceeded multiple sclerosis patients in normalized Chao1 diversity.

Looked up from germline, CDR1 is MGHRA and CDR2 is YSYEKL. The CDR3 runs to 17 residues. V was cut by 0 bases and J by 7 bases, with 19 bases left in between. The V gene is TRBV4-1, the J gene TRBJ1-5; D is unresolved. Sequencing input: blood. This TCR came from a girl aged 5 to 17 with multiple sclerosis. CDR3 nucleotides: TGCGCCAGCAGCCAAGATTGGAGAGCACACCCTCCCCAGCCCCAGCATTTT. Encoded protein: CASSQDWRAHPPQPQHF.